This entry is about one TCR beta chain. This clonotype was seen many times. It has no known antigen specificity. No base qualities exist here, and no much larger clone lies one base off it. This entry comes from a study of T-cell memory formation after mild COVID-19 (dated by TCRdb to the early 2020s). With respect to the entire study: TCR sequence clusters from the two donors were largely donor specific. The cohort comprised two young, previously healthy adult volunteers, one female and one male. In two donors, T-cell clones that expanded and contracted after mild COVID-19 were tracked by sequencing TCRalpha and TCRbeta repertoires over time. The investigation overall reported the following: Balanced CD4/CD8 phenotypes were observed for clones contracting from day 15 to 85, whereas a bias towards CD4+ was observed for a second wave of clones expanding from day 15 to 37. Contracting CD4+ clones appeared mostly in the CM and EM memory subsets, whereas CD8+ clones were enriched in EMRA. Some responding clones were detected in pre-infection memory, which suggested that pre-existing cross-reactive memory T cells had joined the SARS-CoV-2 response. Whether the second-wave clones peaking on day 37 were SARS-CoV-2 specific was not confirmed. The study included only a couple of mild cases, and larger cohorts that include severe cases with pre-infection samples were judged to be necessary.

The instrument given in TCRdb is Illumina NovaSeq 6000. TCRalpha and TCRbeta cDNA libraries were built by 5'RACE with constant-segment primers, adding sample barcodes and unique molecular identifiers. Trizol reagent was used to extract RNA from every sample. Amplification of the libraries took two PCR steps, and the second step added a second sample barcode plus Illumina TruSeq adapters. The libraries were sequenced on an Illumina NovaSeq using 2 x 150 bp paired-end reads. The study's processing was this. With migec v1.2.7, reads were demultiplexed and then collapsed into UMI-guided consensus sequences. With mixcr v2.1.11, UMI consensuses were aligned to TRA and TRB V and J templates and assembled into clonotypes. A clonotype was counted as expanded or contracted only when both edgeR and NoisET called the clonotype significant, with the noise models trained on biological replicates. For edgeR calls, the cutoffs were a false discovery rate-adjusted p below 0.01 and a log2 fold-change threshold of 1. As an exploratory analysis of dynamics, max-normalized trajectories of the 1000 most abundant clonotypes were examined by PCA with hierarchical clustering. Separately sequenced CD4+ and CD8+ repertoires were used to assign a CD4 or CD8 phenotype to each responding clone. In-frame beta chains were kept once TCRdb had trimmed the public reads at Q25 with fastp and called clones with MiXCR. Rows are combined by CDR3 protein, so each entry shows the most common genes and DNA. The V and J calls shown here were made by TCRdb, not taken from the authors' results. Within this sample are more than 25,000 distinct CDR3 sequences, with 15% to 20% of them counted one time only. Clones ranked in the top ten supply roughly 1.3% of the sample.

Its CDR3 holds 13 amino acids, cysteine through phenylalanine. The only DNA kept is the CDR3, 39 bases in frame from the first base. CDR1 LGHDT and CDR2 YNNKEL are derived from the germline V gene (reference sequence). Unmatched junction bases come to 2, with V trimmed by 6 bases and J by 4 bases. PBMCs were isolated by Ficoll-Paque density gradient centrifugation. Recombination joined TRBV3-1 with TRBJ1-5, and 8 junction bases match TRBD1. The receptor was isolated from an adult who had mild COVID-19 (a few samples of this study predate the infection). The sample titles of this study are shuffled in the database, so cell type and time point are left out. The specimen sequenced was PBMCs or a T cell subset sorted from them (not recorded which). The DNA is TGTGCCAGCAGAGGACAGGGTAATCAGCCCCAGCATTTT. This codes for CASRGQGNQPQHF.